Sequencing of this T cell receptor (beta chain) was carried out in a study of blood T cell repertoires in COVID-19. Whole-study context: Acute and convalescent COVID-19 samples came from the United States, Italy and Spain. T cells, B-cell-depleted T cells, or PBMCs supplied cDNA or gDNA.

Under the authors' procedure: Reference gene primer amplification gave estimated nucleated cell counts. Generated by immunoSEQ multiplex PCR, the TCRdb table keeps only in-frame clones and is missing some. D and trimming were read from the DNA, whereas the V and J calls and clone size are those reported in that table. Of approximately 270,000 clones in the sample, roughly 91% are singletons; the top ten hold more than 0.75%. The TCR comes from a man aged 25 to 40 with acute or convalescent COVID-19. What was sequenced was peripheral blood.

CDR3 DNA sequence: TGTGCCAGCAGGGGGAGGGATTCGGACGAGCAGTACTTC. It encodes CASRGRDSDEQYF. The chain links TRBV2 to TRBJ2-7, with TRBD2 matching over 7 bases. Germline values: CDR1 SNHLY, CDR2 FYNNEI. The CDR3 is 13 amino acids. Losses at the gene ends were 6 bases for V and 5 bases for J; bases not matched to a gene: 7.